One sample yielded the 9 T cell receptor beta chains listed below, sequenced in a study of beta chain features in type 1 diabetes (dated by TCRdb to 2017 to 2018). Libraries were made using the immunoSEQ multiplex PCR assay. The High Capacity cDNA Reverse Transcription Kit was used to reverse transcribe all of the isolated RNA, meaning that expressed TCRB transcripts were what got sequenced. TCRdb took over this immuneACCESS table, retaining in-frame rearrangements with V and J assigned. Such tables are incomplete; in checked studies, under half of the missing clones stem from an unresolved V gene, and the remainder is unexplained. The sample profile shows 450,000 to 550,000 clones; 30% of them were found once. Almost 0.065% of the sample goes to the ten largest clones. The specimen was naive CD4+ T cells from blood. The cell subset or site tag for this specimen amounts to: true naive CD4+ T cells. The receptor source for this set is a man between 18 and 35 years old in good health.

This clone was observed a handful of times. The genes are TRBV30 and TRBJ2-5, with TRBD1 matching over 7 bases. The length of the CDR3 is 13 residues. Germline V gene data show CDR1 as GTSNPN and CDR2 as SVGIG (reference sequence). V trimming: 2 bases; J trimming: 4 bases; junction bases outside the gene matches: 4. CDR3 protein: CAWSKTGRETQYF. Here the CDR3 DNA reads TGTGCCTGGAGTAAGACAGGGAGAGAGACCCAGTACTTC.

The chain has TRBV30 and TRBJ1-2; D is perhaps TRBD1 (6 bases). CDR3 length: 15 residues. Trimming removed 2 bases at V and 0 bases at J, with 13 bases between. Germline V lookup: CDR1 GTSNPN, CDR2 SVGIG (reference sequence). CDR3 loop: CAWSRGQQANYGYTF. DNA of the CDR3: TGTGCCTGGAGTCGTGGACAGCAAGCTAACTATGGCTACACCTTC.

The rearrangement links TRBV7-9 to TRBJ2-2; 9 bases align to TRBD2. CDR1 is SEHNR, CDR2 FQNEAQ, per germline (reference sequence). The V segment lost 5 bases and the J segment 7 bases; nucleotides outside the gene matches: 8. The length of the CDR3 is 15 residues. This CDR3 reads CASSRSSGMSGELFF. CDR3 DNA sequence: TGTGCCAGCAGCCGATCTAGCGGGATGAGCGGGGAGCTGTTTTTT.

This clone has a handful of counts. The chain has TRBV7-8 and TRBJ2-1; TRBD2 matches at 9 bases. Germline V gives CDR1 SGHVS, CDR2 FQNEAQ. J gave up 2 bases and V 4 bases, and 3 bases lay outside the gene matches. The CDR3 has 15 residues. The CDR3 reads CASSSREGPYNEQFF. CDR3 in DNA: TGTGCCAGCAGCTCGCGGGAGGGCCCCTACAATGAGCAGTTCTTC.

The sample holds a few counts of this clone. This rearrangement joins TRBV7-6 to TRBJ2-3, with TRBD2 matching 8 bases. The trim removed 8 bases at V and 5 bases at J, leaving 12 bases unmatched. Germline lookup yields CDR1 SGHVS and CDR2 FNYEAQ. The CDR3 consists of 15 residues. CDR3 residues: CASGRLAGGGDTQYF. For the CDR3, the DNA is TGTGCCAGCGGACGCCTAGCGGGCGGAGGAGATACGCAGTATTTT.

The V gene is TRBV29-1, the J gene TRBJ2-3, with 11 positions matching TRBD2. The length of the CDR3 is 14 residues. The germline gives CDR1 SQVTM, CDR2 ANQGSEA. V gave up 7 bases and J gave up 2 bases; unmatched junction bases: 5. CDR3 coding DNA: TGCAGCGCCGGGACTAGCGGTTCCACAGATACGCAGTATTTT. It encodes CSAGTSGSTDTQYF.

The CDR3 reads CASSELETYEQYF. As DNA, the CDR3 is TGTGCCAGCAGTGAGTTGGAAACCTACGAGCAGTACTTC. The rearrangement links TRBV6-1 to TRBJ2-7; D unclear. This CDR3 has 13 amino acids. The V end was cut by 3 bases, the J end by 2 bases, with 8 bases between. The germline gives CDR1 MNHNS, CDR2 SASEGT.

The chain carries TRBV7-2 and TRBJ2-6; D is undetermined. V lost 5 bases and J 2 bases, leaving 10 bases between the germline ends. This CDR3 is built from 15 residues. CDR1 SGHTA and CDR2 FQGNSA come from the germline V gene. CDR3 region: CASSPRLTGANVLTF. In DNA form, the CDR3 reads TGTGCCAGCAGCCCCCGCCTGACTGGGGCCAACGTCCTGACTTTC.

This chain uses TRBV10-3 with TRBJ2-1, with a possible D match to TRBD2 (5 bases). Trimming stripped 2 bases from V and 0 bases from J, with 8 bases between. The CDR3 contains 15 residues. Germline-derived CDR1 and CDR2 are ENHRY and SYGVKD. The chain's CDR3 is CAISEVGDSYNEQFF. Here the CDR3 DNA reads TGTGCCATCAGTGAGGTGGGAGACTCCTACAATGAGCAGTTCTTC.